Sequencing of this T cell receptor (beta chain) was carried out in a study of vaccination effects on CD4 cells after COVID-19. Note on this clone: Its antigen is currently unknown.

Germline CDR1 MNHEY, CDR2 SVGEGT. V gave up 1 base and J gave up 3 bases; unmatched junction bases: 7. The CDR3 is made up of 17 amino acids. The protocol was immunoSEQ multiplex PCR, while the TCRdb copy is restricted to in-frame clones and leaves out a portion. This sample has tens of thousands of clones, with 75% to 90% found just once. Sequencing followed a ViraFEST assay step that expanded antigen-specific CD4+ T cells with viral peptide pools. Upon completion of roughly ten days in culture, CD4+ T cells were isolated. The vaccine given was either BNT162b2 or mRNA-1273, in two doses. Previously uninfected by SARS-CoV-2, the vaccine recipients also showed negative nucleocapsid antibodies. The authors replaced half the medium with IL-2 medium on days 3 and 7.

The TCR sequence derives from a human donor who received a COVID-19 vaccine. Some clones in this sample may be carry-over from other donors' samples. The material was CD4+ T cells from PBMCs cultured with SARS-CoV-2 spike peptides, obtained after COVID-19 vaccination. This rearrangement joins TRBV6-2 or TRBV6-3 to TRBJ1-2; 11 nucleotides align to TRBD1. This CDR3 reads CASSYLGTGGYYYGYTF. For the CDR3, the DNA is TGTGCCAGCAGTTACTTGGGGACAGGGGGTTATTACTATGGCTACACCTTC.